This TCR beta chain was sequenced during a study of blood T cells in healthy people across ages. Overall study findings and caveats: Higher diversity and more naive CD4+ cells were features of long-lived donors, compared to aged donors. PBMCs were not sorted, which prevented a conclusive comparison of naive versus antigen-experienced cells.

Points on this clonotype: Its antigen is not identified.

This CDR3 is 16 amino acids long. V trimming: 5 bases; J trimming: 2 bases; junction bases outside the gene matches: 11. Per germline, CDR1 SGHTA and CDR2 FQGNSA. A second PCR of roughly 7 to 11 cycles used a sample-barcoded 5' primer and a J-beta primer mix. TCRdb re-derived calls from the 5' RACE reads in MiXCR, one entry per CDR3 protein. This repertoire shows around 900,000 distinct CDR3 sequences, about 28% found once; its top ten account for 17%. The sample providers were healthy Caucasian people from Russia, aged about 6 to 95. Sequenced: blood. The TCR comes from a woman of 80 years or more in good health. The rearrangement links TRBV7-2 to TRBJ2-7, with 8 positions matching TRBD1. Written as DNA, the CDR3 is TGTGCCAGCAGCGTCACCTTGGGACAGGTTCCCTACGAGCAGTACTTC. Its protein product is CASSVTLGQVPYEQYF. Based on the CDR3 plus reference TRBV7-2 and TRBJ2-7, the full variable domain is GAGVSQSPSNKVTEKGKDVELRCDPISGHTALYWYRQSLGQGLEFLIYFQGNSAPDKSGLPSDRFSAERTGGSVSTLTIQRTQQEDSAVYLCASSVTLGQVPYEQYFGPGTRLTVT.